Presented here are 27 T cell receptor beta chains from one specimen sequenced in a study of control samples from healthy donors and cancer patients (TCRdb year 2020). The library was prepared using the immunoSEQ multiplex PCR assay. TCRdb's version of the immuneACCESS table is confined to in-frame rearrangements and falls short of the full clone set. An unresolved V gene accounts for under half of the shortfall where checked; the remainder is of unknown origin. In this sample the table shows around 250,000 clones, roughly four fifths of which occur a single time. The top ten constitute about an eighth of the sample. The source material was PBMCs. These receptors were collected from a woman aged 55-70 years with lung cancer.

This chain connects TRBV6-5 to TRBJ2-7, with a tentative D call TRBD1 (5 bases). Trimming pared 8 bases from V and 3 bases from J, leaving 14 bases between. Per germline, CDR1 MNHEY and CDR2 SVGAGI. This CDR3 region has 13 residues. Here the CDR3 reads CASGALQFYEQYF. CDR3 DNA: TGTGCCAGCGGGGCTTTGCAGTTCTACGAGCAGTACTTC.

The chain recombines TRBV6-6 with TRBJ2-1; tentatively, D is TRBD2 (7 bases). The germline V gene encodes CDR1 MNHNY and CDR2 SVGAGI (reference sequence). This CDR3 has 13 amino acids. V lost 5 bases and J lost 14, with 19 bases in between. CDR3 in amino acids: CASSPKEEGGEFF. The CDR3 DNA follows: TGTGCCAGCAGTCCCAAGGAGGAGGGGGGGGAGTTCTTC.

This chain links TRBV5-1 with TRBJ2-5; 9 bases match TRBD1. The germline gives CDR1 SGHRS, CDR2 YFSETQ. After removal of 6 bases from V and 1 base from J, the junction contained 7 bases not matched to a gene. This CDR3 has 15 amino acids. The CDR3 region is CASIPRTGVQETQYF. In nucleotides, the CDR3 is TGCGCCAGCATTCCTCGGACAGGGGTCCAAGAGACCCAGTACTTC.

The chain employs TRBV5-1 and TRBJ1-4, with D unresolved. V shed 0 bases and J shed 7 bases, with 10 bases lying between them. Germline lookup yields CDR1 SGHRS and CDR2 YFSETQ. The CDR3 is made up of 14 amino acids. This CDR3 is CASSLGAVGEKLFF. In DNA, the CDR3 is TGCGCCAGCAGCTTGGGGGCGGTTGGTGAAAAACTGTTTTTT.

The chain is built from TRBV5-1 and TRBJ2-5; 11 bases agree with TRBD2. The CDR3 extends over 16 amino acids. CDR1 is SGHRS and CDR2 is YFSETQ in the germline V gene. Trimming took 5 bases from V and 1 from J; bases not matched to a gene: 7. Here the CDR3 reads CASRFASGGIQETQYF. CDR3 DNA: TGCGCCAGCAGGTTCGCTAGCGGGGGGATCCAAGAGACCCAGTACTTC. Complete variable domain (other parts from reference TRBV5-1 and TRBJ2-5): KAGVTQTPRYLIKTRGQQVTLSCSPISGHRSVSWYQQTPGQGLQFLFEYFSETQRNKGNFPGRFSGRQFSNSRSEMNVSTLELGDSALYLCASRFASGGIQETQYFGPGTRLLVL.

The chain recombines TRBV5-5 with TRBJ1-4; 9 nucleotides agree with TRBD1. The CDR3 loop spans 14 amino acids. The germline CDR1 and CDR2 sequences are SGHKS and YYEKEE (reference sequence). The trim removed 4 bases at V and 10 bases at J, leaving 8 bases unmatched. The CDR3 region has the DNA TGTGCCAGCAGCCCCCGGGACAGGGACCCAAAACTGTTTTTT. Its translation: CASSPRDRDPKLFF.

The chain links TRBV2 to TRBJ1-4; tentatively, D is TRBD1 (5 bases). The CDR3 is 13 amino acids. The V gene lost 6 bases and the J gene lost 2 bases, with 7 bases spanning the gap. Germline V lookup: CDR1 SNHLY, CDR2 FYNNEI. The CDR3 bases are TGTGCCAGCAGGGGGCACACTAATGAAAAACTGTTTTTT. Translating gives CASRGHTNEKLFF.

The rearrangement uses TRBV7-8 and TRBJ1-2; D uncertain. There are 16 residues in the CDR3. The germline gives CDR1 SGHVS, CDR2 FQNEAQ. Trimming cost V 4 bases and J 4 bases, with 19 bases left between them. The CDR3 DNA reads TGTGCCAGCAGCTATCTGCCGGGCAGGTGGAGCTATGGCTACACCTTC. Residues: CASSYLPGRWSYGYTF.

This chain joins TRBV11-1 and TRBJ2-1, with D perhaps matching TRBD2 (5 bases). Germline V CDR1 and CDR2: SGHAT, FQDESV (reference sequence). The CDR3 has 13 residues. Trimming removed 2 bases at V and 5 bases at J, with 7 bases between. The CDR3 coding sequence is TGTGCCAGCAGCTTAACCGGGGACAATGAGCAGTTCTTC. It codes for CASSLTGDNEQFF.

This chain joins TRBV20-1 and TRBJ1-1; 8 bases agree with TRBD1. Looked up from germline, CDR1 is DFQATT and CDR2 is SNEGSKA (reference sequence). The length of the CDR3 is 11 residues. Losses at the gene ends were 6 bases for V and 8 bases for J; bases not matched to a gene: 5. CDR3 region: CSARRTGEAFF. CDR3 coding DNA: TGCAGTGCCCGACGGACAGGGGAAGCTTTCTTT.

The rearrangement uses TRBV11-2 and TRBJ2-7; D is uncertain. V was pared by 6 bases and J by 3 bases, with 9 bases between. Germline CDR1 and CDR2: SGHAT and FQNNGV. The CDR3 contains 12 residues. CDR3 sequence reads: CASSPQNYEQYF. The CDR3 nucleotides are TGTGCCAGCAGTCCTCAGAACTACGAGCAGTACTTC.

The gene calls are TRBV9 and TRBJ1-2; D possibly corresponds to TRBD1 (6 bases). The germline V and J ends were trimmed by 0 bases and 8 bases, with 11 bases remaining between them. There are 13 residues in the CDR3. Germline V gives CDR1 SGDLS, CDR2 YYNGEE. The CDR3: CASSVGGAKGYTF. In nucleotides, the CDR3 is TGTGCCAGCAGCGTAGGGGGGGCAAAGGGCTACACCTTC.

This chain links TRBV18 with TRBJ2-7; 13 bases line up with TRBD2. The length of the CDR3 is 17 residues. CDR1 KGHSH and CDR2 LQKENI come from the germline V gene. The V segment lost 3 bases and the J segment 0 bases; nucleotides outside the gene matches: 5. CDR3 sequence: CASSPGTSGARSYEQYF. As DNA, the CDR3 is TGTGCCAGCTCACCTGGGACTAGCGGGGCCCGCTCCTACGAGCAGTACTTC.

The V gene is TRBV6-1, the J gene TRBJ1-5; a weak D match, TRBD1 (6 bases). CDR3 length: 17 amino acids. V was pared by 4 bases and J by 0 bases, with 16 bases between. Germline assignment: CDR1 MNHNS and CDR2 SASEGT. Here the CDR3 DNA reads TGTGCCAGCAGTGCCCAGGGGACCCGATATAGCAATCAGCCCCAGCATTTT. This sequence encodes CASSAQGTRYSNQPQHF.

The gene calls are TRBV11-2 and TRBJ1-6, with 11 bases matching TRBD1. CDR1 is SGHAT, CDR2 FQNNGV, per germline. This CDR3 region has 17 residues. V was pared by 0 bases and J by 8 bases, with 6 bases of the junction left unmatched. Written as DNA, the CDR3 is TGTGCCAGCAGCTTAGATTCCGGACAGGGGGCGTATTCACCCCTCCACTTT. Amino acids: CASSLDSGQGAYSPLHF.

This clone was seen a few times. The rearrangement joins TRBV4-1 to TRBJ1-4; tentative D call: TRBD1 (6 bases). Germline values: CDR1 MGHRA, CDR2 YSYEKL. This CDR3 has 15 residues. Trimming took 0 bases from V and 8 from J, leaving 13 bases between them. CDR3 loop: CASSQDGAGAEKLFF. DNA for the CDR3: TGCGCCAGCAGCCAAGATGGAGCAGGGGCGGAAAAACTGTTTTTT.

The V and J genes are TRBV5-6 and TRBJ1-2; D gene unclear. CDR1 is SGHDT and CDR2 is YYEEEE in the germline V gene. CDR3 length: 16 residues. Trimming removed 0 bases at V and 8 bases at J, with 20 bases between. This CDR3 reads CASSLVGQRNLWGYTF. CDR3 nucleotide sequence: TGTGCCAGCAGCTTGGTAGGGCAGAGAAACCTTTGGGGCTACACCTTC.

The rearrangement uses TRBV7-3 and TRBJ2-1; 9 bases are a match to TRBD2. Germline lookup yields CDR1 SGHTA and CDR2 FQGTGA. V trimming: 6 bases; J trimming: 5 bases; junction bases outside the gene matches: 17. This CDR3 spans 18 amino acids. The CDR3 nucleotides are TGTGCCAGCAGTTCTAGGCTTGTAGGCGGGAGGGCCAACAATGAGCAGTTCTTC. Translation gives CASSSRLVGGRANNEQFF.

The gene calls are TRBV2 and TRBJ2-3; no firm D call. CDR1 is SNHLY, CDR2 FYNNEI, per germline. The germline V and J ends were trimmed by 7 bases and 2 bases, with 13 bases remaining between them. CDR3 size: 14 residues. For the CDR3, the DNA is TGTGCCAGCACCCAGGACCAATACACAGATACGCAGTATTTT. Translating it yields CASTQDQYTDTQYF.

The gene calls are TRBV13 and TRBJ1-5, with 9 bases that match TRBD1. The CDR3 runs 15 residues. Germline trimming cut 5 bases from V and 3 bases from J; bases unmatched to any gene: 5. CDR1 and CDR2 (germline): PRHDT, FYEKMQ (reference sequence). Written as DNA, the CDR3 is TGTGCCAGCAGCCCCGGGACAGGGTTCAATCAGCCCCAGCATTTT. It specifies CASSPGTGFNQPQHF.

The chain is built from TRBV5-5 and TRBJ2-1; TRBD2 matches at 8 bases. CDR1 SGHKS and CDR2 YYEKEE come from the germline V gene (reference sequence). The trim removed 0 bases at V and 3 bases at J, leaving 11 bases unmatched. The CDR3 runs to 18 residues. The CDR3 nucleotides are TGTGCCAGCAGCTTGGAGACAGCCAGCGGGAGCGTCTACAATGAGCAGTTCTTC. Its protein is CASSLETASGSVYNEQFF.

This clone was picked up one time. The chain links TRBV7-2 to TRBJ2-3; TRBD2 matches at 11 bases. Germline CDR1 reads SGHTA; CDR2 reads FQGNSA. The CDR3 has 15 amino acids. V shed 2 bases and J 8 bases; nucleotides not matched to a gene: 6. The CDR3 spells CASSLTGTSGGTQYF. The CDR3 DNA reads TGTGCCAGCAGCTTAACCGGGACTAGCGGTGGTACGCAGTATTTT.

The chain links TRBV15 to TRBJ1-3; D remains ambiguous. CDR1 and CDR2 (germline): LNHNV, YYDKDF (reference sequence). With 0 bases removed from V and 4 bases from J, the gap between germline ends came to 7 bases. The CDR3 covers 14 residues. The CDR3 loop reads CATSREGLGNTIYF. DNA of the CDR3: TGTGCCACCAGCAGAGAGGGGTTGGGAAACACCATATATTTT.

The V and J genes are TRBV2 and TRBJ1-5; TRBD1 matches at 8 bases. J lost 9 bases, V lost 5 bases, and 15 bases had no gene match. This CDR3 is 16 amino acids long. The germline V gene encodes CDR1 SNHLY and CDR2 FYNNEI. CDR3 amino acids: CASSSTGGGRTGPQHF. CDR3 DNA sequence: TGTGCCAGCAGTTCAACAGGGGGGGGCCGCACAGGGCCCCAGCATTTT.

This chain joins TRBV5-1 and TRBJ1-4; D gene uncertain. This CDR3 is 14 amino acids long. Germline V gene lookup returns CDR1 SGHRS and CDR2 YFSETQ. The germline V and J ends were trimmed by 4 bases and 8 bases, with 15 bases remaining between them. CDR3 residues: CASSASDLSEKLFF. In nucleotides, the CDR3 is TGCGCCAGCAGCGCATCGGATTTATCCGAAAAACTGTTTTTT.

The chain is built from TRBV9 and TRBJ1-2; a weak D match, TRBD1 (5 bases). The CDR3 sequence is 15 residues long. The ends were cut back, 0 bases at V and 4 bases at J, with 13 bases in the middle. CDR1 SGDLS and CDR2 YYNGEE come from the germline V gene. Written as DNA, the CDR3 is TGTGCCAGCAGCGTAGATGTCAAGGGGACCTATGGCTACACCTTC. It translates to CASSVDVKGTYGYTF. The variable domain in full, with the rest retrieved from reference TRBV9 and TRBJ1-2, is DSGVTQTPKHLITATGQRVTLRCSPRSGDLSVYWYQQSLDQGLQFLIQYYNGEERAKGNILERFSAQQFPDLHSELNLSSLELGDSALYFCASSVDVKGTYGYTFGSGTRLTVV.

The rearrangement links TRBV3-1 (or the pseudogene TRBV3-2) to TRBJ1-1, with D unclear. Trimming cost V 5 bases and J 0 bases, with 10 bases left between them. The CDR3 runs 14 residues. CDR1 LGHDT and CDR2 YNNKEL come from the germline V gene (reference sequence). CDR3 sequence (DNA): TGTGCCAGCAGCTTGGTGGGGTTGAACACTGAAGCTTTCTTT. The encoded protein is CASSLVGLNTEAFF.